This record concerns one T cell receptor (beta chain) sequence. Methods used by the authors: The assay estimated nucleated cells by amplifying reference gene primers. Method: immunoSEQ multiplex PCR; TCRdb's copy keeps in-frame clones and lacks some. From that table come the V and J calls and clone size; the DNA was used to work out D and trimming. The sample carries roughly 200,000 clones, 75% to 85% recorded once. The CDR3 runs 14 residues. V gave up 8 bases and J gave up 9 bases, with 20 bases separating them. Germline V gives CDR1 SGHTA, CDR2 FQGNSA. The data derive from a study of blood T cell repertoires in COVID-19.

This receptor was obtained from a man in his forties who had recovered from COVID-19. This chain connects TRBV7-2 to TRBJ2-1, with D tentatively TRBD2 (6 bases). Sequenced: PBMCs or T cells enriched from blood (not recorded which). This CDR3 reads CASLRARGFGEQFF. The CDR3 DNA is TGTGCCAGCTTAAGGGCGCGGGGCTTTGGTGAGCAGTTCTTC.